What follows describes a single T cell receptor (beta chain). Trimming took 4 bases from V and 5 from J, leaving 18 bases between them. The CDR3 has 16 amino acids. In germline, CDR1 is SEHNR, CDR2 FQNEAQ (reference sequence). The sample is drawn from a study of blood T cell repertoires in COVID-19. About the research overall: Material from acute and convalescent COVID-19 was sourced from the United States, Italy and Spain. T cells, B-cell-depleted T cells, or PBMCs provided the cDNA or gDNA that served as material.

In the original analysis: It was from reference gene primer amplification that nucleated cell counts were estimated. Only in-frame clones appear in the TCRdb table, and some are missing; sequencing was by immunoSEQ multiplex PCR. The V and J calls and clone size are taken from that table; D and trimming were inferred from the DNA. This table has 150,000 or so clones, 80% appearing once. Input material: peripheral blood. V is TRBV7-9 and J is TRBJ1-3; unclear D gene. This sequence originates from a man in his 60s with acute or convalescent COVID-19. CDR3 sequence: CASSSPTGQDRNTIYF. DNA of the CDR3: TGTGCCAGCAGCTCCCCAACTGGGCAGGATCGAAACACCATATATTTT. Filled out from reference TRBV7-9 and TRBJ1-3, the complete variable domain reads DTGVSQNPRHKITKRGQNVTFRCDPISEHNRLYWYRQTLGQGPEFLTYFQNEAQLEKSRLLSDRFSAERPKGSFSTLEIQRTEQGDSAMYLCASSSPTGQDRNTIYFGEGSWLTVV.